The 4 T cell receptor beta chains listed next were all sequenced from one sample in a study of ipilimumab plus nivolumab after autologous stem cell transplantation listed by TCRdb under 2021. Libraries were built with the immunoSEQ multiplex PCR assay. As stored in TCRdb, this immuneACCESS dataset retains in-frame rearrangements with V and J assigned. A fraction of the clones does not appear; measured against another copy, unresolved V genes explain less than half of the discrepancy, and the remainder lacks a known reason. The sample profile shows 20,000 to 25,000 clones; 70% to 80% of them were found once. Together, the top ten hold around 18% of the sample. Sequenced here: PBMCs, sampled in a trial of ipilimumab plus nivolumab as post-transplant consolidation. The receptor set was obtained from a male donor with diffuse large B-cell lymphoma.

This clone was recorded only once. V and J are TRBV28 and TRBJ2-5, with 7 bases that match TRBD2. With V trimmed by 4 bases and J by 4 bases, 6 bases remained unmatched. The CDR3 contains 14 residues. Germline V gene sequence: CDR1 MDHEN, CDR2 SYDVKM. The CDR3 DNA sequence: TGTGCCAGCAGTTCTACGGGGAGGGGAGAGACCCAGTACTTC. It specifies CASSSTGRGETQYF.

The rearrangement uses TRBV19 and TRBJ2-7, with D possibly TRBD2 on 5 matching bases. The CDR3 sequence is 12 residues long. V lost 3 bases and J 3 bases, leaving 6 bases between the germline ends. CDR1 and CDR2 (germline): LNHDA, SQIVND (reference sequence). CDR3: CASSMGVYEQYF. The DNA of the CDR3 is TGTGCCAGTAGTATGGGAGTCTACGAGCAGTACTTC.

The chain uses TRBV28 and TRBJ1-1; 7 bases are shared with TRBD1. The length of the CDR3 is 13 residues. After removal of 4 bases from V and 4 bases from J, the junction contained 3 bases not matched to a gene. Germline CDR1 reads MDHEN; CDR2 reads SYDVKM. The CDR3 bases are TGTGCCAGCAGTTCCGCAGGGGGCACTGAAGCTTTCTTT. Residues: CASSSAGGTEAFF.

The chain is built from TRBV9 and TRBJ2-1; 10 nucleotides match TRBD2. Germline V gives CDR1 SGDLS, CDR2 YYNGEE. V trimming: 3 bases; J trimming: 2 bases; junction bases outside the gene matches: 8. CDR3 size: 17 residues. CDR3 in amino acids: CASSAVAGGHPYNEQFF. The CDR3 coding sequence is TGTGCCAGCAGCGCAGTAGCGGGGGGCCACCCCTACAATGAGCAGTTCTTC. Full variable domain (remainder filled in from reference TRBV9 and TRBJ2-1): DSGVTQTPKHLITATGQRVTLRCSPRSGDLSVYWYQQSLDQGLQFLIQYYNGEERAKGNILERFSAQQFPDLHSELNLSSLELGDSALYFCASSAVAGGHPYNEQFFGPGTRLTVL.